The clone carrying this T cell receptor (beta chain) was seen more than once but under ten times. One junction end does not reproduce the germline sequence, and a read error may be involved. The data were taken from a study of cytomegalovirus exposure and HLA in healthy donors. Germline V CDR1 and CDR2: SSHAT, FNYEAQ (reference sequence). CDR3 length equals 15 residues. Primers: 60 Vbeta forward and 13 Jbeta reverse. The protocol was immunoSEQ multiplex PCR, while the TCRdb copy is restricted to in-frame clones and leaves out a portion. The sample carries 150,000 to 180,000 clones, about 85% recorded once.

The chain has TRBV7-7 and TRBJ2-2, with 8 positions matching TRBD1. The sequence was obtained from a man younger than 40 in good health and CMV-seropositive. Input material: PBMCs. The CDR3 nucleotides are TGTGCTAGCAGCTTAGGGACAGGTATCACCGGGGAGCTGTTTTTT. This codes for CASSLGTGITGELFF.